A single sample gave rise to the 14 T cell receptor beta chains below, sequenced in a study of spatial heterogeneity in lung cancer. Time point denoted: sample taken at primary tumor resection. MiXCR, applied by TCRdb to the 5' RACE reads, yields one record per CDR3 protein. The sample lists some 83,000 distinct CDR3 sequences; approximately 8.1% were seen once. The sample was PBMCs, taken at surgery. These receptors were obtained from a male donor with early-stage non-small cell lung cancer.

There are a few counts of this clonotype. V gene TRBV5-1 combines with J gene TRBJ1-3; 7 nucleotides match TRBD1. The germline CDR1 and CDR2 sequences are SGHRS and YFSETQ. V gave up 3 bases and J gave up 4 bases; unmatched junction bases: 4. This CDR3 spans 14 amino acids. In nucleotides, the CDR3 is TGCGCCAGCAGCTCCCGGACAGGAGGAAACACCATATATTTT. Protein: CASSSRTGGNTIYF.

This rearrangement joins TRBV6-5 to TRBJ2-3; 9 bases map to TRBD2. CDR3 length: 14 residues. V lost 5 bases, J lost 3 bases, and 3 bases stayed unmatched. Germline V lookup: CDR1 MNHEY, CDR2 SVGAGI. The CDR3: CASSTGLATDTQYF. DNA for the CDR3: TGTGCCAGCAGTACGGGACTAGCAACAGATACGCAGTATTTT.

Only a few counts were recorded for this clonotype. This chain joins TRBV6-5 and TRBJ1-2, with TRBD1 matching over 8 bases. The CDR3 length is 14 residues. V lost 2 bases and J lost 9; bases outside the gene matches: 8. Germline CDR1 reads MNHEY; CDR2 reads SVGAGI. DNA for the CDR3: TGTGCCAGCAGTTACGGAGGACAGGGAACGAGCTACACCTTC. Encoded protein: CASSYGGQGTSYTF.

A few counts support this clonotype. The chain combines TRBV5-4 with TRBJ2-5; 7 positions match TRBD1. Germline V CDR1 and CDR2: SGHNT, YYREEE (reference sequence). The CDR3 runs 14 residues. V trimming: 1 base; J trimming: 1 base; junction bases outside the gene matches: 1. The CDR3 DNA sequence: TGTGCCAGCAGCTTGACAGGGGCCCAAGAGACCCAGTACTTC. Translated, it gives CASSLTGAQETQYF.

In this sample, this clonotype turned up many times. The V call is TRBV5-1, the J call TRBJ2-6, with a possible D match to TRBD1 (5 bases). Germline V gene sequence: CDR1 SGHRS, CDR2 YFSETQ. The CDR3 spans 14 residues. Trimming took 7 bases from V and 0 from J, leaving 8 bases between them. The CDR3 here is CASRDSSGANVLTF. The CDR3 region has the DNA TGCGCCAGCCGCGACAGCTCTGGGGCCAACGTCCTGACTTTC.

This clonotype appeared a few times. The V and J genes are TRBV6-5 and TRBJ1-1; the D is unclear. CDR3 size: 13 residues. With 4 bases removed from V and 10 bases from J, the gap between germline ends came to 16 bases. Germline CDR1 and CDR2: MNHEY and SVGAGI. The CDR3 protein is CASSSRTASGAFF. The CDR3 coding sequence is TGTGCCAGCAGTTCCCGGACCGCAAGCGGAGCTTTCTTT.

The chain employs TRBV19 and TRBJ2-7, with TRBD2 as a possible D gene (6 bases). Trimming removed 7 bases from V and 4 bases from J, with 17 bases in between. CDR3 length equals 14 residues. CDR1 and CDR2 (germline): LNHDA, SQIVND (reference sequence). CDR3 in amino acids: CASTISGDGYEQYF. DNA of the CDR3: TGTGCCAGTACCATCTCGGGGGACGGTTACGAGCAGTACTTC.

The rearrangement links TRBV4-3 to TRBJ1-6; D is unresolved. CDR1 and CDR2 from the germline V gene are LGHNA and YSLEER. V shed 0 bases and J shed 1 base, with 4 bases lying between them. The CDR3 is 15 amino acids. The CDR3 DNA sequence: TGCGCCAGCAGCCAAGATGGGTCCTATAATTCACCCCTCCACTTT. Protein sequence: CASSQDGSYNSPLHF.

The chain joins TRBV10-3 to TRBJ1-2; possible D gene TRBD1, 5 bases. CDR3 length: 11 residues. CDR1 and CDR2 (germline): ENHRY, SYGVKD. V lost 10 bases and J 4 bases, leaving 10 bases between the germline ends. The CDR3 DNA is TGTGCCAACCAGGGAGGCTATGGCTACACCTTC. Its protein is CANQGGYGYTF.

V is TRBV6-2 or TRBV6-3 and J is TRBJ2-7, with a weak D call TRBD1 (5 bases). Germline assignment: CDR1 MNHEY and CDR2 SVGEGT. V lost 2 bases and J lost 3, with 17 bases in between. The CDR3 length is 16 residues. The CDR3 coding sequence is TGTGCCAGCAGTTACCCCGTCAGGGCTACTAACTACGAGCAGTACTTC. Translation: CASSYPVRATNYEQYF.

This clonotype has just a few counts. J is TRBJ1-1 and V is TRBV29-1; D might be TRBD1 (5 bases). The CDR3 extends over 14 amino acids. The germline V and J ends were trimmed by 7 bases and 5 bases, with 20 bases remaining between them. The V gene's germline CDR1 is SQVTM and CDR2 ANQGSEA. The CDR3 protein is CSASREGRGTEAFF. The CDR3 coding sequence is TGCAGCGCCAGTAGGGAGGGGCGCGGTACTGAAGCTTTCTTT.

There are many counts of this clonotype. This CDR3 is CASSLAAAPLYEQYF. The DNA for the CDR3 is TGTGCCAGCAGCCTGGCGGCTGCCCCGCTCTACGAGCAGTACTTC. This chain connects TRBV9 to TRBJ2-7; no reliable D call. V gave up 4 bases and J gave up 3 bases, with 17 bases separating them. Germline-derived CDR1 and CDR2 are SGDLS and YYNGEE. This CDR3 region has 15 residues.

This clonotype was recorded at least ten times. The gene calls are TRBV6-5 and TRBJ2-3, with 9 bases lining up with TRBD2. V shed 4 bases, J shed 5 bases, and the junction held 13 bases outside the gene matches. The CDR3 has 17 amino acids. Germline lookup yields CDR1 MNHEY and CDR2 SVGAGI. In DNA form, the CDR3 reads TGTGCCAGCAGTTCCCCAGCGGGAGGTGGGCGAGGAGATACGCAGTATTTT. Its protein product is CASSSPAGGGRGDTQYF.

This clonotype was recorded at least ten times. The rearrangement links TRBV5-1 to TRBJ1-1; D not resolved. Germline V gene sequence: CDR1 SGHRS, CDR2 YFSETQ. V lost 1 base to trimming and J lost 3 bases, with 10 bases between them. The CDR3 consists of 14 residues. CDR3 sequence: CASSLSGWDTEAFF. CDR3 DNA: TGCGCCAGCAGCTTGAGTGGATGGGACACTGAAGCTTTCTTT.